A single count supports the clone carrying this TCR beta chain. Its antigen is not known. Only Caucasian adults living in Nashville, Tennessee made up the donor group. V lost 7 bases to trimming and J lost 0 bases, with 12 bases between them. CDR3 size: 13 residues. Per germline, CDR1 SQVTM and CDR2 ANQGSEA. Here immunoSEQ multiplex PCR was the method, and the copy in TCRdb shows in-frame clones only, minus some. The repertoire holds some 480,000 clones, with roughly 85% as singletons. This sample stems from a study of shared clonotypes between healthy human individuals. Study-wide results and limits: Owing to a small donor count, the genetic and exposure-history diversity represented was limited.

Sequenced: PBMCs. V gene TRBV29-1 combines with J gene TRBJ2-5; no clear D gene. The TCR comes from a woman aged 35 to 49 in good health. Some clones in this sample may be carry-over from other donors' samples. CDR3 residues: CSARFADQETQYF. Here the CDR3 DNA reads TGCAGCGCCCGTTTTGCAGACCAAGAGACCCAGTACTTC.